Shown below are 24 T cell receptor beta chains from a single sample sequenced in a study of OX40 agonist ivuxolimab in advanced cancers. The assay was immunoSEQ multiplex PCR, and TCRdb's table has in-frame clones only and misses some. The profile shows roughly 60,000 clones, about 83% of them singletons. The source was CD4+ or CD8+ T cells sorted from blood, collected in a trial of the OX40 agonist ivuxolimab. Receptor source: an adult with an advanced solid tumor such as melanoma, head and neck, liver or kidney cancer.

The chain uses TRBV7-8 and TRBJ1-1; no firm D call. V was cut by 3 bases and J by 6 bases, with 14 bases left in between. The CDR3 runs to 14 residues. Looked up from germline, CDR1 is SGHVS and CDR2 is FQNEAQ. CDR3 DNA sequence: TGTGCCAGCAGCTTGCGTCAAGACTGGGCTGAAGCTTTCTTT. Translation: CASSLRQDWAEAFF.

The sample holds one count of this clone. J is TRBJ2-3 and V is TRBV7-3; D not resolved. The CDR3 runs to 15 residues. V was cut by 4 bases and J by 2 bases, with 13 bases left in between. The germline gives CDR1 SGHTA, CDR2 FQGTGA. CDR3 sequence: CASSSGSSTTDTQYF. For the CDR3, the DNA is TGTGCCAGCAGCTCAGGATCATCCACCACAGATACGCAGTATTTT.

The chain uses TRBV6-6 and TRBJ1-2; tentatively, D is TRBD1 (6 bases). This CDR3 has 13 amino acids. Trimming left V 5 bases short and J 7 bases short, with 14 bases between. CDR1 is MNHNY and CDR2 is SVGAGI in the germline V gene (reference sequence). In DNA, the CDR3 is TGTGCCAGCAGTGGAGCAGGGGAGGGTGGCTACACCTTC. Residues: CASSGAGEGGYTF.

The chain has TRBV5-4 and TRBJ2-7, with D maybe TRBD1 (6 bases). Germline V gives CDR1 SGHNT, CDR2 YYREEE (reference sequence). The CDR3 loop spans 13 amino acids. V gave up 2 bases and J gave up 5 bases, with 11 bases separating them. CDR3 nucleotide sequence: TGTGCCAGCAGCTTCAGGGGAAGCGACGAGCAGTACTTC. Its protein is CASSFRGSDEQYF.

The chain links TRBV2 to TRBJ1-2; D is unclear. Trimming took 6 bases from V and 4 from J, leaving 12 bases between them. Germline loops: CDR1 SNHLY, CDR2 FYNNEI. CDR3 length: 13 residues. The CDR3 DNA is TGTGCCAGCAGATGGAGGGTGGGCTATGGCTACACCTTC. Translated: CASRWRVGYGYTF.

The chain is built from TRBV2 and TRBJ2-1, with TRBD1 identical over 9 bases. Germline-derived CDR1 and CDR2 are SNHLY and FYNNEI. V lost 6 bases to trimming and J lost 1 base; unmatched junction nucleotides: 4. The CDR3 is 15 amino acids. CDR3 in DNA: TGTGCCAGCAGGACGGACAGGGGATCCTACAATGAGCAGTTCTTC. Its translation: CASRTDRGSYNEQFF.

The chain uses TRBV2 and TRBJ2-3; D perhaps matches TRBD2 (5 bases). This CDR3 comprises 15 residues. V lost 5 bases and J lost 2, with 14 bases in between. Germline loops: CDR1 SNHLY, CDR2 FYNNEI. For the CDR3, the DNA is TGTGCCAGCAGTCCTCTAGCTGGGAACACAGATACGCAGTATTTT. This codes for CASSPLAGNTDTQYF.

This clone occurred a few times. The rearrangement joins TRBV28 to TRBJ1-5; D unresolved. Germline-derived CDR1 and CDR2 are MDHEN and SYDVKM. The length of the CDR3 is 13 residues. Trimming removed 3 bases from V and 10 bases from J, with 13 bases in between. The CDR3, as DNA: TGTGCCAGCAGTTTGGAGGAGTGGGGTCCCCAGCATTTT. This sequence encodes CASSLEEWGPQHF.

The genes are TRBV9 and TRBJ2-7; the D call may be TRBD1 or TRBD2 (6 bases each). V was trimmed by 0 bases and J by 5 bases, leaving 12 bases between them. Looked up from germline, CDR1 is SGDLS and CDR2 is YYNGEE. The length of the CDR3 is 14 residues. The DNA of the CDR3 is TGTGCCAGCAGCGTAGCCCCCCGGGGGCACGAGCAGTACTTC. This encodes CASSVAPRGHEQYF.

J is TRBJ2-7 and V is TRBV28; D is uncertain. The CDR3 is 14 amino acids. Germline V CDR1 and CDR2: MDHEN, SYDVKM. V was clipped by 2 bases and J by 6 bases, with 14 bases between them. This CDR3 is CASSLSTTFAEQYF. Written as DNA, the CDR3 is TGTGCCAGCAGTTTAAGTACCACTTTTGCCGAGCAGTACTTC.

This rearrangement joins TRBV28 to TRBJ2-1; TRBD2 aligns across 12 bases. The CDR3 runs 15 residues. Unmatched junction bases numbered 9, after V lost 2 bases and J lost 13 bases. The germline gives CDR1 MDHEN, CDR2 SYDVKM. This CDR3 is CASSLEASGRAFQFF. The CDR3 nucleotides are TGTGCCAGCAGTTTAGAGGCTAGCGGGAGGGCCTTTCAGTTCTTC.

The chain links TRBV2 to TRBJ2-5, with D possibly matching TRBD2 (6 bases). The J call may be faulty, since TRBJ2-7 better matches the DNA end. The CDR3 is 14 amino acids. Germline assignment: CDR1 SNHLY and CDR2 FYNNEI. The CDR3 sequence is CASSEAEGTYEQYF. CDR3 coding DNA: TGTGCCAGCAGTGAGGCGGAGGGGACCTACGAGCAGTACTTC.

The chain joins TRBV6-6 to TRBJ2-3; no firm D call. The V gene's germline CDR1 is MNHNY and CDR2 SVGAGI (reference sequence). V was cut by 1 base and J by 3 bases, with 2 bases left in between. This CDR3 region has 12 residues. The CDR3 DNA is TGTGCCAGCAGTTACTTTACAGATACGCAGTATTTT. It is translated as CASSYFTDTQYF.

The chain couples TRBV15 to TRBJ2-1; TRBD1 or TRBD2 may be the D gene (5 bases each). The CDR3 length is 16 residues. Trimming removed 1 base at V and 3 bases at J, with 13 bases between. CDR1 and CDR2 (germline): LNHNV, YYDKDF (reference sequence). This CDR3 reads CATSRGRQGGYNEQFF. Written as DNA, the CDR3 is TGTGCCACCAGCAGAGGGAGGCAGGGTGGCTACAATGAGCAGTTCTTC.

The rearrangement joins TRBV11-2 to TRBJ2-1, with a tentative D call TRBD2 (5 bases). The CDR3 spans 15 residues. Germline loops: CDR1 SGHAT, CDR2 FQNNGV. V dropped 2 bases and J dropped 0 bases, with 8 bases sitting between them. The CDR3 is CASSLPSSSYNEQFF. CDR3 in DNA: TGTGCCAGCAGCTTACCTAGCAGCTCCTACAATGAGCAGTTCTTC.

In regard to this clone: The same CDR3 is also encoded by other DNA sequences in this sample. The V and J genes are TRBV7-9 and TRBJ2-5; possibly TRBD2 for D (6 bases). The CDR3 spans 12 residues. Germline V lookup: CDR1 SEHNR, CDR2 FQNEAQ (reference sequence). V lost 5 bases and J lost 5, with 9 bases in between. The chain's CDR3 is CASSPGRETQYF. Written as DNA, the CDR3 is TGTGCCAGCAGCCCGGGGAGGGAGACCCAGTACTTC.

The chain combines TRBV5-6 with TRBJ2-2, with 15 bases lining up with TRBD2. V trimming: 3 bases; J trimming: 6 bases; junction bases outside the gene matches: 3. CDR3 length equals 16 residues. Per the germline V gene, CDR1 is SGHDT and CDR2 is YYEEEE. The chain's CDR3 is CASSYRTSGRAGELFF. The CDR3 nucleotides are TGTGCCAGCAGCTACAGGACTAGCGGGAGGGCCGGGGAGCTGTTTTTT.

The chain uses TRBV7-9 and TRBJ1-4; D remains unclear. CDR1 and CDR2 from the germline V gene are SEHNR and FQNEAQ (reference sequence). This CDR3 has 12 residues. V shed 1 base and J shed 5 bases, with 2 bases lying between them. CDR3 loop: CASSLGNEKLFF. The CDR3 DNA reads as TGTGCCAGCAGCTTAGGCAATGAAAAACTGTTTTTT.

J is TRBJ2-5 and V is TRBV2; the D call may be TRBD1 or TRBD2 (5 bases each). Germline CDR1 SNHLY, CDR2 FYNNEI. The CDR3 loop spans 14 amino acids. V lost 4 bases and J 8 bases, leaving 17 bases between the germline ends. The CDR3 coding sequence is TGTGCCAGCAGTGTTAAACAGGCCGAGGGAACCCAGTACTTC. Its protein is CASSVKQAEGTQYF.

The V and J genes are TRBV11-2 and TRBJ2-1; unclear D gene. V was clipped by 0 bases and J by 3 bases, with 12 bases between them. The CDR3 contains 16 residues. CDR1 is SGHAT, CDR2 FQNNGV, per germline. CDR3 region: CASSLDLLRNYNEQFF. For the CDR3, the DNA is TGTGCCAGCAGCTTAGATCTACTGCGGAACTACAATGAGCAGTTCTTC.

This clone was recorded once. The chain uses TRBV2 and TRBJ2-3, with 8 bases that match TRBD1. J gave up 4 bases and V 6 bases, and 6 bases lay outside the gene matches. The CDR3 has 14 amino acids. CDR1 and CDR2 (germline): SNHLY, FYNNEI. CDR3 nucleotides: TGTGCCAGCAGATTAGGACAGGGCCCAGATACGCAGTATTTT. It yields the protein CASRLGQGPDTQYF.

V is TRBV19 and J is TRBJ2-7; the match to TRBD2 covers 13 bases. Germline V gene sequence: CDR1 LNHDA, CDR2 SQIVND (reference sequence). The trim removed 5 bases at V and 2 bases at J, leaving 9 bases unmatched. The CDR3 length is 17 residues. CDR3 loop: CASSSKWTSGGTYEQYF. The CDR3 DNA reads TGTGCCAGTAGTTCAAAATGGACTAGCGGGGGAACCTACGAGCAGTACTTC.

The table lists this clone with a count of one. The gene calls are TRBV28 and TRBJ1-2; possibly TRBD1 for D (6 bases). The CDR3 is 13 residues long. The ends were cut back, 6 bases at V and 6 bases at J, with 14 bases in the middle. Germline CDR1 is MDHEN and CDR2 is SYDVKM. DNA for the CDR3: TGTGCCAGCAGGCCCACAGGGTTCAATGGCTACACCTTC. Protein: CASRPTGFNGYTF.

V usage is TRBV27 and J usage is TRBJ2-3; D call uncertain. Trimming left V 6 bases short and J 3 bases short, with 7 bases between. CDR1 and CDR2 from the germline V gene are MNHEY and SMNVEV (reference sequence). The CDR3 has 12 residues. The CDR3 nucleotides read TGTGCCAGCAGGCATACAACAGATACGCAGTATTTT. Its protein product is CASRHTTDTQYF.